A selection of T cell receptor beta chains follows, all from one sample in a study of graft-versus-host responses after intestinal transplantation. The protocol was immunoSEQ multiplex PCR, while the TCRdb copy is restricted to in-frame clones and leaves out a portion. The sample has about 39,000 clones; 93% are singletons. Source: PBMCs, taken around 720 days after intestinal transplantation. The source of these receptors is a human patient who received an intestinal transplant, so some T cells may come from the graft donor. The CDR3 runs from the conserved cysteine through the conserved F or W. Size is stated for part of the rows, as once, few or many counts, or as a class when the clone is expanded.

size,V,J,CDR3
-,TRBV9,TRBJ2-5,CASSALSLAGGRETQYF
-,TRBV5-4,TRBJ1-1,CASSSPTGKNTEAFF
-,TRBV9,TRBJ2-7,CASSPQTGTYYEQYF
-,TRBV5-4,TRBJ1-2,CASSLSIQGNYGYTF
-,TRBV29-1,TRBJ1-6,CSVGTDYNSPLHF
-,TRBV30,TRBJ1-5,CAWSVRVGEMTQHF
-,TRBV29-1,TRBJ1-2,CSVVPRGGYGYTF
-,TRBV21-1,TRBJ2-2,CASSPPPSPNTGELFF
-,TRBV29-1,TRBJ2-7,CSARLTTSYEQYF
-,TRBV7-6,TRBJ2-3,CASSLHGTDTQYF
-,TRBV2,TRBJ2-1,CASSEGDNPEQFF
-,TRBV11-2,TRBJ1-3,CASSLVPYTIYF
-,TRBV4-1,TRBJ2-5,CASSQASGGQETQYF
-,TRBV5-1,TRBJ1-6,CASSFSPGYSPLHF
once,TRBV15,TRBJ2-2,CAIRAGVNTGELFF
-,TRBV27,TRBJ1-2,CDTAGQGVGGYTF
-,TRBV12-5,TRBJ1-5,CASGLTLGQDQPQHF
-,TRBV5-1,TRBJ1-4,CASSTYDGPNEKLFF
-,TRBV9,TRBJ2-2,CASKGTESRELFF
-,TRBV19,TRBJ1-3,CASSKDLGNTIYF
-,TRBV2,TRBJ2-2,CASSEKLAGVEANTGELFF
-,TRBV18,TRBJ2-7,CASSPPRGEQYF
-,TRBV5-4,TRBJ1-3,CASSLGQGGGNTIYF
-,TRBV6-4,TRBJ1-6,CASSARDNSPLHF
-,TRBV7-6,TRBJ2-3,CASSLASGGGDTQYF
-,TRBV27,TRBJ1-6,CASSLLLTGSNSPLHF
-,TRBV11-2,TRBJ1-5,CASSLKGGTQPQHF
-,TRBV7-9,TRBJ2-3,CASSLVLGTDTQYF
-,TRBV5-6,TRBJ2-1,CASSRGGTLYNEQFF
once,TRBV18,TRBJ2-6,CASSPFGGQGRSGANVLTF
-,TRBV10-3,TRBJ1-2,CAISSGTESYGYTF
-,TRBV30,TRBJ2-5,CASSQGVETQYF
-,TRBV11-3,TRBJ2-5,CASSTRQNLADEETQYF
-,TRBV7-9,TRBJ2-7,CASSSTTGGLYEQYF
-,TRBV20-1,TRBJ1-4,CSAGRREKLFF
-,TRBV30,TRBJ2-3,CAWSVLGGRATDTQYF
-,TRBV19,TRBJ2-1,CASSIIERNTVNEQFF
-,TRBV6-6,TRBJ2-2,CASSYNTGELFF
-,TRBV23-1,TRBJ2-7,CASSPYGGAGYEQYF
-,TRBV7-9,TRBJ1-1,CASSLFENTEAFF
-,TRBV29-1,TRBJ2-7,CSYSSGKGVYF
-,TRBV28,TRBJ1-4,CASSLQGNEKLFF
-,TRBV6-6,TRBJ2-5,CASSPGQGIETQYF
-,TRBV4-2,TRBJ2-2,CASSQDGTSGRRGGELFF
once,TRBV12-5,TRBJ2-7,CASALSRPEQYF
-,TRBV5-3,TRBJ1-2,CASSPITNYGYTF
-,TRBV6-6,TRBJ1-2,CASNKGADNYGYTF
-,TRBV6-5,TRBJ1-2,CASSYSARGHGYTF
-,TRBV7-9,TRBJ2-5,CASSRGQGAEETQYF
-,TRBV6-4,TRBJ2-2,CASSTNTGELFF
-,TRBV28,TRBJ2-7,CASSSLGGTSPKGYF
-,TRBV2,TRBJ2-1,CASREDRSSYNEQFF
once,TRBV5-4,TRBJ1-3,CASSSLGVDTIYF
few,TRBV19,TRBJ2-5,CASSTFGGWETQYF
-,TRBV10-2,TRBJ2-7,CAIRKPSGGSYEQYF
-,TRBV9,TRBJ1-1,CASSDSGGGDTEAFF
-,TRBV7-3,TRBJ2-5,CASSPQGGGETQYF